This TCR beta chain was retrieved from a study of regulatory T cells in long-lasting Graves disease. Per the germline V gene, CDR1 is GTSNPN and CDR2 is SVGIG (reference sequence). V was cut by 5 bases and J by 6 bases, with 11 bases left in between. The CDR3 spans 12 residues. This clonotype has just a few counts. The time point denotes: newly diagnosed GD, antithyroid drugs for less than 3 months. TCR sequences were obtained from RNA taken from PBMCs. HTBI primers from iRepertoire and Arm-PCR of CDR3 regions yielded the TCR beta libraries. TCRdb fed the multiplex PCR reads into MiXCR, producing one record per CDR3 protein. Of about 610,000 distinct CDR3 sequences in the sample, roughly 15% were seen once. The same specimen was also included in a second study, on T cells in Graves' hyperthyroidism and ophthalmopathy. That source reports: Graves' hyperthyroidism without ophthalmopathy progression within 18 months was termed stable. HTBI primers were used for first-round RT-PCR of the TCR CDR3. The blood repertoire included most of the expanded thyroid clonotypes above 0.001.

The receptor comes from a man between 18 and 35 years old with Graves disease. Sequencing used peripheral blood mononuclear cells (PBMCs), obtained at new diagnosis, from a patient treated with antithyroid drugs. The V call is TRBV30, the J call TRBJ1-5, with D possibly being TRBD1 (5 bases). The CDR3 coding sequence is TGTGCCTGGGGCCGGGGGTTTCAGCCCCAGCATTTT. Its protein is CAWGRGFQPQHF.